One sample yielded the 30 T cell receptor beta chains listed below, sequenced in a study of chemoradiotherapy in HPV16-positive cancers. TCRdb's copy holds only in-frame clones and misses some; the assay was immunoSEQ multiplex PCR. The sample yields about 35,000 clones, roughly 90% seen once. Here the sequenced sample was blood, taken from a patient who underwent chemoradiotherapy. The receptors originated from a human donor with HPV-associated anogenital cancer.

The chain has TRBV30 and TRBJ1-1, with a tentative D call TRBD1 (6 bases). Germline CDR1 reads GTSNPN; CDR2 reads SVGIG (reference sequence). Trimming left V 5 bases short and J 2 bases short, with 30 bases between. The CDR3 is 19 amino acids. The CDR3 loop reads CAWRQDYPYDLAPNTEAFF. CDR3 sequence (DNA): TGTGCCTGGCGACAGGACTATCCCTATGACCTTGCCCCTAACACTGAAGCTTTCTTT.

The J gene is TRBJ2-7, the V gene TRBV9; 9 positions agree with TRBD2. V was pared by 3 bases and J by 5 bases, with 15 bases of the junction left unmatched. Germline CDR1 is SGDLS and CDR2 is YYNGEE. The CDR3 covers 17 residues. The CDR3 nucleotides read TGTGCCAGCAGCGCTTTTAGCGGGGGCCTGCAATCGGACGAGCAGTACTTC. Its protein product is CASSAFSGGLQSDEQYF.

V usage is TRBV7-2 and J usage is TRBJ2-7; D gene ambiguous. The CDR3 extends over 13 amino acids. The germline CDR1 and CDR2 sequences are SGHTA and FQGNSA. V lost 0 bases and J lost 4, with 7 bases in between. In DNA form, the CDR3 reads TGTGCCAGCAGCTTAGCGAGCTCTTACGAGCAGTACTTC. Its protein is CASSLASSYEQYF.

The CDR3 nucleotides are TGTGCCAGCAGAAAGACAGGGGACTACGAGCAGTACTTC. Amino acid sequence: CASRKTGDYEQYF. This rearrangement joins TRBV11-3 to TRBJ2-7; 8 bases are shared with TRBD1. J gave up 3 bases and V 6 bases, and 4 bases lay outside the gene matches. The germline CDR1 and CDR2 sequences are SGHNT and YENEEA. The CDR3 loop spans 13 amino acids.

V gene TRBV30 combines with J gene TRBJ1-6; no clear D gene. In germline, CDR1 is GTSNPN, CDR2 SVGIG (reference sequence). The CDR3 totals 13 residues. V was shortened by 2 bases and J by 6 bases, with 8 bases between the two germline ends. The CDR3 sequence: CAWSRGVNSPLHF. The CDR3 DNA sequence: TGTGCCTGGAGTCGCGGAGTTAATTCACCCCTCCACTTT.

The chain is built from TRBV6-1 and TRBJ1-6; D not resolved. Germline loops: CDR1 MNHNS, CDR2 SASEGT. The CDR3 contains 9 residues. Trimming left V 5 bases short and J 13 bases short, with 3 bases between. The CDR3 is CASSPPLHF. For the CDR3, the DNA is TGTGCCAGCAGTCCCCCCCTCCACTTT.

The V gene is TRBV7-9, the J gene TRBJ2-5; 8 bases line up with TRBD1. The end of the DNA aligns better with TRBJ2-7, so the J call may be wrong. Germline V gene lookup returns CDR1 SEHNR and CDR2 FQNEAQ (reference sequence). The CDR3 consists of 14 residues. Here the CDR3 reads CASRTGTGFNEQYF. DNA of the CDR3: TGTGCCAGCAGAACTGGGACAGGTTTTAACGAGCAGTACTTC.

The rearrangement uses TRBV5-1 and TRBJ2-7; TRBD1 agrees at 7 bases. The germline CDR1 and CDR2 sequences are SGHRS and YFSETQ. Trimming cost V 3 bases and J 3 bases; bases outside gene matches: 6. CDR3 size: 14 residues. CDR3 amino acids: CASSWGTELYEQYF. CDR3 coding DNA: TGCGCCAGCAGCTGGGGGACAGAACTCTACGAGCAGTACTTC.

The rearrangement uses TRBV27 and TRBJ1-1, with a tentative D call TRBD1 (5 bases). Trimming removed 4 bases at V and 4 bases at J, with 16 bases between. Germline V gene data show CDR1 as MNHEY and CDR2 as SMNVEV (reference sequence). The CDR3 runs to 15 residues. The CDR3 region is CASSSSGTVRTEAFF. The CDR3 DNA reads TGTGCCAGCAGTTCGTCCGGGACGGTTCGCACTGAAGCTTTCTTT.

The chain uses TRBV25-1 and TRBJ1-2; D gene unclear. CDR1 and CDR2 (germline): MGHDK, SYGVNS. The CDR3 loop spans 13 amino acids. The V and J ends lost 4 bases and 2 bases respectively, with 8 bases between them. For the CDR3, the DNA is TGTGCCAGCAGTGTAAATACAAACTATGGCTACACCTTC. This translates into CASSVNTNYGYTF.

CDR3 sequence: CGPYNEQFF. CDR3 nucleotide sequence: TGTGGCCCCTACAATGAGCAGTTCTTC. The chain links TRBV2 to TRBJ2-1; D gene uncertain. The CDR3 runs 9 residues. The germline V gene encodes CDR1 SNHLY and CDR2 FYNNEI.

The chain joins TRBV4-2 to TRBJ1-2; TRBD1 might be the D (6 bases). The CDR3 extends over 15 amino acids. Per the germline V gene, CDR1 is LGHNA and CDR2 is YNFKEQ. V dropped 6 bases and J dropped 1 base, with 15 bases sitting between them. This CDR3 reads CASSIRGSNNYGYTF. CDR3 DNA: TGTGCCAGCAGTATTAGGGGGTCGAATAACTATGGCTACACCTTC.

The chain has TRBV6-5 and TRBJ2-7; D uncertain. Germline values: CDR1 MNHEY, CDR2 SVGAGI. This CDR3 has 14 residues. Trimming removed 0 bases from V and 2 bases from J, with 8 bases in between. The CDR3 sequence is CASSYSGLAYEQYF. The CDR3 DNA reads TGTGCCAGCAGTTACTCAGGGTTAGCCTACGAGCAGTACTTC.

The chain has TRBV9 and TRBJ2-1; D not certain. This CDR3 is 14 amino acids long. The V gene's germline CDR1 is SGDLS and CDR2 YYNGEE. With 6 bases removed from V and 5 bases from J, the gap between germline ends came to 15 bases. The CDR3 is CASTPSPTHNEQFF. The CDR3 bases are TGTGCCAGCACCCCCTCGCCTACACACAATGAGCAGTTCTTC.

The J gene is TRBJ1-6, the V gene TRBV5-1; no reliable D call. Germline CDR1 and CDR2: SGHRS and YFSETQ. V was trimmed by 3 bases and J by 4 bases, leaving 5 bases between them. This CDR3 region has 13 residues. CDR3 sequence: CASSYEYNSPLHF. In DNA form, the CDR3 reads TGCGCCAGCAGCTATGAGTATAATTCACCCCTCCACTTT.

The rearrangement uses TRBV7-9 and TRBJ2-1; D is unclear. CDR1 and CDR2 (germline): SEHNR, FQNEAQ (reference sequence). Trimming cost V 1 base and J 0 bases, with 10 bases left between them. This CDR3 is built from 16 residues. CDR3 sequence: CASSLEGRNSYNEQFF. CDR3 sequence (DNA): TGTGCCAGCAGCTTAGAAGGACGGAACTCCTACAATGAGCAGTTCTTC.

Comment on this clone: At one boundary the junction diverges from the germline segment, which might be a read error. The CDR3 DNA sequence: TGCGTCAGCAGCCAAGTTTTTGTTGGGGGGGAGACCCAGTACTTC. Translation gives CVSSQVFVGGETQYF. The V gene is TRBV4-1, the J gene TRBJ2-5; maybe TRBD2 (6 bases). The CDR3 runs 15 residues. CDR1 MGHRA and CDR2 YSYEKL come from the germline V gene.

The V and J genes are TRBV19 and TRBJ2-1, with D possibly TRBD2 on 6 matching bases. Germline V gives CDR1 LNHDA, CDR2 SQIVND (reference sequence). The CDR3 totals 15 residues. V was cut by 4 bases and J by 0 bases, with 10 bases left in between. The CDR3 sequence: CASSKGLSSYNEQFF. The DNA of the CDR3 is TGTGCCAGTAGTAAGGGACTGAGCTCCTACAATGAGCAGTTCTTC. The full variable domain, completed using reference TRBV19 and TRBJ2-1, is DGGITQSPKYLFRKEGQNVTLSCEQNLNHDAMYWYRQDPGQGLRLIYYSQIVNDFQKGDIAEGYSVSREKKESFPLTVTSAQKNPTAFYLCASSKGLSSYNEQFFGPGTRLTVL.

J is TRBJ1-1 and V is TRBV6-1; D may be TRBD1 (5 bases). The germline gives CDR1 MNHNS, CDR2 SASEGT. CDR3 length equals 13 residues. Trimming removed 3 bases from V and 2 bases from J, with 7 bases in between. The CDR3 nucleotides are TGTGCCAGCAGTGACAGGGAAAACACTGAAGCTTTCTTT. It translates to CASSDRENTEAFF.

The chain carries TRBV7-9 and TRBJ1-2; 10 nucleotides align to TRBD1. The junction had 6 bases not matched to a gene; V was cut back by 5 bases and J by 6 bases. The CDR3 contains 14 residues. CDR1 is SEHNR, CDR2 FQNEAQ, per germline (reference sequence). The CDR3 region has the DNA TGTGCCAGCAGCCGAATGGGACAGGGGAATGGCTACACCTTC. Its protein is CASSRMGQGNGYTF.

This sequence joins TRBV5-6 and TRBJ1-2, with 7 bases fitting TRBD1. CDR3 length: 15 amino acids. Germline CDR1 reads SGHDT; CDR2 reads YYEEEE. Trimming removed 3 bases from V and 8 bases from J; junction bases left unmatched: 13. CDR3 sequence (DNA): TGTGCCAGCAGCTGGGAGACAGGGTATTCGCAGGGCTACACCTTC. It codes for CASSWETGYSQGYTF.

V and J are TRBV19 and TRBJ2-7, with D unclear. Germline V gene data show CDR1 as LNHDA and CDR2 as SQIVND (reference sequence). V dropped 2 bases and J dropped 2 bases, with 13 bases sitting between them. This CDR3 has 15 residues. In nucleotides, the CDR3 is TGTGCCAGTAGTATACACGGTGACACCACCTACGAGCAGTACTTC. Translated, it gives CASSIHGDTTYEQYF.

This CDR3 reads CASSLDPGTATYNEQFF. In nucleotides, the CDR3 is TGTGCCAGCAGCTTGGACCCCGGGACAGCTACCTACAATGAGCAGTTCTTC. V and J are TRBV5-4 and TRBJ2-1; TRBD1 matches 7 bases. Germline V gene data show CDR1 as SGHNT and CDR2 as YYREEE (reference sequence). The CDR3 length is 17 residues. Unmatched junction bases numbered 8, after V lost 0 bases and J lost 2 bases.

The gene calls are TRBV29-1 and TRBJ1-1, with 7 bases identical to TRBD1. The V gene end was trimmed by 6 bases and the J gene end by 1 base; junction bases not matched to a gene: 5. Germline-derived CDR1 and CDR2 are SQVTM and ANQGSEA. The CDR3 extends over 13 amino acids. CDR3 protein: CSVGGQPNTEAFF. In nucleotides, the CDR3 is TGCAGCGTGGGGGGACAGCCGAACACTGAAGCTTTCTTT.

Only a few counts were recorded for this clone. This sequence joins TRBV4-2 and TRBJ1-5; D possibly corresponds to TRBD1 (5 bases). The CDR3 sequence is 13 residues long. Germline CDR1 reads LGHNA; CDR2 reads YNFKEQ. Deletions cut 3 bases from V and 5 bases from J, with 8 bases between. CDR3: CASSQLGDQPQHF. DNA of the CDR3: TGTGCCAGCAGCCAGTTAGGGGATCAGCCCCAGCATTTT.

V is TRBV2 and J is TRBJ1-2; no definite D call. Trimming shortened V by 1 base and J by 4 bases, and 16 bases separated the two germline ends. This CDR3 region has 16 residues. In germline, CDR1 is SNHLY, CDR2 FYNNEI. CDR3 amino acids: CASSEVGRASLYGYTF. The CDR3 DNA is TGTGCCAGCAGTGAAGTGGGTAGGGCTTCACTCTATGGCTACACCTTC.

The DNA of the CDR3 is TGTGCCAGCAGCCCCAGGACAGGGCACACCATATATTTT. It encodes CASSPRTGHTIYF. This sequence joins TRBV7-2 and TRBJ1-3, with 8 bases aligning to TRBD1. The CDR3 loop spans 13 amino acids. Germline lookup yields CDR1 SGHTA and CDR2 FQGNSA. J was trimmed by 8 bases and V by 5 bases; bases with no gene match: 5.

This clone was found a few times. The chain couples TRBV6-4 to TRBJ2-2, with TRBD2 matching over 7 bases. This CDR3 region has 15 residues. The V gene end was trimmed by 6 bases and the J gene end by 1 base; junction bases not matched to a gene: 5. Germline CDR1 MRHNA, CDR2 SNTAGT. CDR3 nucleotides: TGTGCCAGCAGCGCCGGACTAGAGAACACCGGGGAGCTGTTTTTT. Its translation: CASSAGLENTGELFF.

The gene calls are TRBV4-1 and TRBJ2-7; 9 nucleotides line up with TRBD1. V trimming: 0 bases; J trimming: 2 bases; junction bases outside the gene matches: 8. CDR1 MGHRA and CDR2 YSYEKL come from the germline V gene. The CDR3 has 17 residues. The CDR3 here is CASSQESERTGAYEQYF. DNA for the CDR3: TGCGCCAGCAGCCAAGAAAGCGAGAGGACAGGGGCCTACGAGCAGTACTTC.

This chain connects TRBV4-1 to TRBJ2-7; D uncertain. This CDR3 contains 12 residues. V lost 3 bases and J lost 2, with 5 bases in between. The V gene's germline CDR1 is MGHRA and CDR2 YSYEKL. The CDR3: CASSHQPYEQYF. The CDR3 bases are TGCGCCAGCAGCCACCAACCCTACGAGCAGTACTTC.